The entry below gives a single T cell receptor (beta chain) sequence along with its context. This clonotype was recorded at least ten times. The antigen this receptor binds is unknown. Nothing much larger sits one base from this clone, and base qualities are not available. cDNA was synthesized by template-switch 5'RACE using a primer with a 10-nucleotide random unique molecular identifier that tagged each TCR transcript. Each sequencing run produced over 160 million TCR-beta sequences covering 15-18 subjects. The RNeasy kit was used for extraction of total RNA. Using the KAPA Real-time Library Amplification kit, TCR-beta VDJ regions were amplified with primers for the TCR constant region and the 5'RACE anchor. Sample indexes and Illumina adaptors were added in a first PCR, after which library yield was increased in a second PCR. After purification with Ampure beads, the TCR product of roughly 650 bp was size-selected on a 2% E-gel SizeSelection system. Before pooling, libraries had their quality checked on a Bioanalyzer, their concentration measured with Qubit, and their quantity determined with the Kapa Library Quantification kit. An Illumina HiSeq 2500 sequenced the libraries paired-end 2 x 150 bp. To increase sequence diversity, about 23-32% phiX was spiked into each library pool. Per the source publication's procedure: Quality-filtered reads were processed with the UMI-based MiGEC pipeline, and over 85% of raw TCR sequences were removed by the MiGEC pipeline during error correction. IMGT germline references were used for aligning VDJ genes, and each clonotype was defined as a unique CDR3 amino acid sequence together with its V-J genes. Clonal expansion, Shannon diversity, and CDR3 relatedness (CalcPairwiseDistances, ClusterSamples) were evaluated with VDJtools, and phylogenetic trees were built with CLCbio workbench. Using coefficient-of-variation modelling across technical triplicates, the study counted a clone as expanded if it had at least 8 unique UMIs. TCRdb applied fastp at Q25 and MiXCR to the public reads, then kept only in-frame beta chains. Each record represents a unique CDR3 protein, reported with the most common genes and DNA among its rows. For this entry, the V and J calls and clone size follow TCRdb and not the study's own pipeline. A total of under 70,000 distinct CDR3 sequences appear in this sample, roughly 5.6% of them only once. Over 2.5% of the sample is held by the ten biggest clonotypes.

For unsorted PBMC libraries, 2 million PBMCs were used after storage in RNAlater at -80 degrees C until RNA extraction. The multiple sclerosis patients were enrolled in a US clinical protocol that evaluated disease progression with magnetic resonance imaging. Peripheral blood was subjected to Ficoll-Hypaque density gradient centrifugation to isolate PBMCs, which were then cryopreserved in liquid nitrogen. The data originate from a study of neurological immune-mediated disorders (dated by TCRdb to between 2018 and 2021). Notes on the research overall: Of the approximately 35 multiple sclerosis patients, around 31 had relapsing-remitting MS and 3 had secondary progressive MS. Peripheral blood TCR-beta repertoires from HTLV-I-associated myelopathy (HAM/TSP) patients, multiple sclerosis patients and healthy controls were compared by UMI-based sequencing. The roughly 100 TCR-beta libraries covered PBMC samples along with longitudinal samples, technical triplicates, and paired sorted CD4+ and CD8+ T-cell subsets. Of the approximately 68 subjects in the cohort, approximately 15 were HAM/TSP patients, some 35 were multiple sclerosis patients, and some 20 were healthy controls. What the research found in general, with its limitations: In phylogenetic analysis, the repertoires of 18 of 34 MS patients grouped into a cluster of related CDR3 sequences, which suggests a possible signature at the repertoire level. Across subjects, expanded clones never shared an identical CDR3 amino acid sequence, which suggests that the TCR-beta repertoires in every group were private. The MS cluster showed no association with clinical or MRI features, and the authors stated that larger cohorts are needed. The highest TCR clonal expansion was observed in HAM/TSP patients, whereas the lowest was observed in MS patients, even when compared with healthy controls.

Sequenced input: PBMCs. The sequence was collected from a woman aged 25 to 39 with multiple sclerosis.

The CDR3 here reads CASSPHYVGSSYNEQFF. The sequence in DNA is TGTGCCAGCAGCCCCCATTACGTCGGGAGCTCCTACAATGAGCAGTTCTTC. This chain is built from TRBV7-6 and TRBJ2-1, with TRBD2 as a weak D call on 6 bases. V drops 5 bases and J drops 0 bases, leaving 17 bases in between. Sequences SGHVS (CDR1) and FNYEAQ (CDR2) are obtained from the germline V gene. From the cysteine up to the phenylalanine, the CDR3 has a length of 17 residues. Just the 51-base CDR3 DNA is kept, in frame starting at base 1.